A single sample gave rise to the 12 T cell receptor beta chains below, sequenced in a study of T cells in Graves' hyperthyroidism and ophthalmopathy. The TCR beta CDR3 regions underwent amplification using RNA transcripts as the source. Initially, a first-round RT-PCR of the TCR CDR3 employed the HTBI primer set. TCRdb analysed the multiplex PCR reads with MiXCR anew, one entry per CDR3 protein. Among some 620,000 distinct CDR3 sequences listed, around 15% were seen once. Sequenced sample: blood. Receptors originate from a woman in her 30s with Graves' hyperthyroidism.

The rearrangement uses TRBV6-2 or TRBV6-3 and TRBJ2-7; 9 bases map to TRBD1. Germline V gene data show CDR1 as MNHEY and CDR2 as SVGEGT. This CDR3 region has 12 residues. V lost 5 bases and J lost 9; bases outside the gene matches: 5. CDR3 sequence: CASSPTGGGQYF. The CDR3 nucleotides read TGTGCCAGCAGTCCCACAGGGGGCGGGCAGTACTTC.

V is TRBV11-2 and J is TRBJ2-7; 11 bases are shared with TRBD2. The CDR3 consists of 14 residues. V shed 6 bases and J 4 bases; nucleotides not matched to a gene: 5. The germline V gene encodes CDR1 SGHAT and CDR2 FQNNGV. The CDR3 DNA reads TGTGCCAGCAGGAGACTAGCGGGACCTTACGAGCAGTACTTC. The encoded protein is CASRRLAGPYEQYF.

The chain links TRBV6-5 to TRBJ2-3; D tentatively fits TRBD1 or TRBD2 (5 bases each). CDR1 is MNHEY, CDR2 SVGAGI, per germline. V was pared by 2 bases and J by 0 bases, with 9 bases between. The CDR3 extends over 15 amino acids. This CDR3 is CASSYGGSSTDTQYF. The CDR3 bases are TGTGCCAGCAGTTACGGGGGTTCTAGCACAGATACGCAGTATTTT.

This clonotype was found many times. The chain uses TRBV28 and TRBJ2-3; D is perhaps TRBD2 (5 bases). The CDR3 totals 13 residues. The germline gives CDR1 MDHEN, CDR2 SYDVKM. Trimming removed 6 bases from V and 7 bases from J, with 14 bases in between. This CDR3 reads CASRATISYTQYF. The CDR3 coding sequence is TGTGCCAGCAGAGCGACTATTTCATATACGCAGTATTTT.

The V gene is TRBV10-3, the J gene TRBJ2-1; a possible D gene is TRBD2 (6 bases). Germline values: CDR1 ENHRY, CDR2 SYGVKD. The CDR3 loop spans 13 amino acids. Trimming took off 8 bases at V and 3 bases at J, with 11 bases between the two ends. The CDR3 nucleotides read TGTGCCATCGGACTGGGACTCTACAATGAGCAGTTCTTC. This gives the protein CAIGLGLYNEQFF.

The V and J genes are TRBV18 and TRBJ2-7; D possibly corresponds to TRBD2 (5 bases). The CDR3 is 16 residues long. Trimming left V 5 bases short and J 0 bases short, with 17 bases between. The germline CDR1 and CDR2 sequences are KGHSH and LQKENI. This CDR3 reads CASSSLGLTASYEQYF. The CDR3 DNA reads as TGTGCCAGCTCATCACTCGGACTTACCGCCTCCTACGAGCAGTACTTC.

This clonotype was counted only a few times. The genes are TRBV3-1 and TRBJ1-4, with D hard to call. CDR3 length: 12 amino acids. Germline lookup yields CDR1 LGHDT and CDR2 YNNKEL (reference sequence). V shed 0 bases and J shed 11 bases, with 7 bases lying between them. The CDR3 bases are TGTGCCAGCAGCCAAGATCAGTGGAAACTGTTTTTT. Its protein is CASSQDQWKLFF.

This sequence joins TRBV18 and TRBJ2-3; a possible D gene is TRBD2 (6 bases). V lost 1 base to trimming and J lost 2 bases, with 13 bases between them. This CDR3 has 16 amino acids. The germline V gene encodes CDR1 KGHSH and CDR2 LQKENI. CDR3 nucleotides: TGTGCCAGCTCACCACGGGCTAGCGCCCTCACAGATACGCAGTATTTT. Translation gives CASSPRASALTDTQYF.

This clonotype was seen ten or more times. The J gene is TRBJ1-2, the V gene TRBV30; D not certain. The CDR3 runs 11 residues. V lost 2 bases to trimming and J lost 8 bases, with 9 bases between them. CDR1 is GTSNPN, CDR2 SVGIG, per germline (reference sequence). The chain's CDR3 is CAWSYSGGYTF. CDR3 bases: TGTGCCTGGAGTTACTCGGGGGGCTACACCTTC.

The sample holds many counts of this clonotype. CDR3 nucleotide sequence: TGTGCCAGCAGCTTAGTTATGCTAGACGTCGAGGGCGAGCAGTACTTC. Translation: CASSLVMLDVEGEQYF. The J gene is TRBJ2-7, the V gene TRBV11-2, with D tentatively TRBD2 (5 bases). V lost 1 base and J 6 bases, leaving 19 bases between the germline ends. The germline V gene has CDR1 SGHAT and CDR2 FQNNGV. This CDR3 is 16 amino acids long. The complete variable domain, with remaining parts taken from reference TRBV11-2 and TRBJ2-7, reads EAGVAQSPRYKIIEKRQSVAFWCNPISGHATLYWYQQILGQGPKLLIQFQNNGVVDDSQLPKDRFSAERLKGVDSTLKIQPAKLEDSAVYLCASSLVMLDVEGEQYFGPGTRLTVT.

This clonotype was detected a few times. The chain is built from TRBV11-2 and TRBJ2-3; D assignment may be TRBD1 or TRBD2 (5 bases each). V was pared by 9 bases and J by 4 bases, with 17 bases between. This CDR3 spans 14 amino acids. Germline loops: CDR1 SGHAT, CDR2 FQNNGV. The CDR3 sequence is CASGPSGLADTQYF. CDR3 nucleotide sequence: TGTGCCAGTGGGCCGTCGGGGCTCGCAGATACGCAGTATTTT.

The chain combines TRBV3-1 with TRBJ1-5; 10 bases fit TRBD1. The J segment lost 5 bases and the V segment lost 4 bases, leaving 5 bases of the junction unmatched. The CDR3 has 15 residues. Germline V gives CDR1 LGHDT, CDR2 YNNKEL (reference sequence). Here the CDR3 DNA reads TGTGCCAGCAGCCGAGGGACAGGGGTTGATCAGCCCCAGCATTTT. It encodes CASSRGTGVDQPQHF.